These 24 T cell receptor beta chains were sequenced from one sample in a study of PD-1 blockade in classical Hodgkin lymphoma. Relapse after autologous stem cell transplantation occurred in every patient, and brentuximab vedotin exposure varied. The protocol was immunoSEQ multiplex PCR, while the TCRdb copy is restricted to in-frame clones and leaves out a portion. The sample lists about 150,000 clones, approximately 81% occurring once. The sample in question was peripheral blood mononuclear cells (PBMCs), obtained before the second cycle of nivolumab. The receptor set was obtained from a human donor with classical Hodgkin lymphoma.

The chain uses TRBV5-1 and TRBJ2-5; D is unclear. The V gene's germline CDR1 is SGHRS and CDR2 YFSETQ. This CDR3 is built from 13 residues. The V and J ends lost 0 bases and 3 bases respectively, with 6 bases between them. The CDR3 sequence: CASSLVGEETQYF. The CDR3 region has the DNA TGCGCCAGCAGCTTGGTTGGAGAAGAGACCCAGTACTTC. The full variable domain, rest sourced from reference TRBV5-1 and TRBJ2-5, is KAGVTQTPRYLIKTRGQQVTLSCSPISGHRSVSWYQQTPGQGLQFLFEYFSETQRNKGNFPGRFSGRQFSNSRSEMNVSTLELGDSALYLCASSLVGEETQYFGPGTRLLVL.

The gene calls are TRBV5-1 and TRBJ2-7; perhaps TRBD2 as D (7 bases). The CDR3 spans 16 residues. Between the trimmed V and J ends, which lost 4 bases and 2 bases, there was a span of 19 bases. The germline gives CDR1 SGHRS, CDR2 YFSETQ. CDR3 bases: TGCGCCAGCAGCCTCGGAGGGGGGGGCCAGACCTACGAGCAGTACTTC. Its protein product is CASSLGGGGQTYEQYF.

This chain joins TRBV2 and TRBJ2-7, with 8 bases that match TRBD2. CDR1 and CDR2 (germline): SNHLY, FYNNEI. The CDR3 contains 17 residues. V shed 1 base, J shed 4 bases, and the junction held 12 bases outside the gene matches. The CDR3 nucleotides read TGTGCCAGCAGTGAAGATTGGAGGCGGGGGGCCAGTTACGAGCAGTACTTC. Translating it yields CASSEDWRRGASYEQYF.

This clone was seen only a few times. The CDR3 region has the DNA TGTGCCAGCGTTCAGTCGTCCTACAATGAGCAGTTCTTC. Amino acid sequence: CASVQSSYNEQFF. The chain couples TRBV2 to TRBJ2-1; D is ambiguous. The CDR3 loop spans 13 amino acids. Trimming left V 8 bases short and J 1 base short, with 9 bases between. In germline, CDR1 is SNHLY, CDR2 FYNNEI. The full variable domain, in which reference TRBV2 and TRBJ2-1 provide the parts outside the CDR3, is EPEVTQTPSHQVTQMGQEVILRCVPISNHLYFYWYRQILGQKVEFLVSFYNNEISEKSEIFDDQFSVERPDGSNFTLKIRSTKLEDSAMYFCASVQSSYNEQFFGPGTRLTVL.

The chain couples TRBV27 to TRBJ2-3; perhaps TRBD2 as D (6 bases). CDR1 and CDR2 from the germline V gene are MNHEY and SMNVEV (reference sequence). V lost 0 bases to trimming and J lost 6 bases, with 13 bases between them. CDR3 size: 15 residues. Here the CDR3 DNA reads TGTGCCAGCAGTTTATCGCTGGGAGGTGGGGATACGCAGTATTTT. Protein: CASSLSLGGGDTQYF.

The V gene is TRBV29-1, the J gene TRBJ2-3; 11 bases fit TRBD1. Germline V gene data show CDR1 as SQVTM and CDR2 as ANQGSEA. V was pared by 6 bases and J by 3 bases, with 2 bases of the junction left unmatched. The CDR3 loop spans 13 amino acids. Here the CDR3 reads CSVGQGATDTQYF. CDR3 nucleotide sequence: TGCAGCGTCGGACAGGGGGCAACAGATACGCAGTATTTT.

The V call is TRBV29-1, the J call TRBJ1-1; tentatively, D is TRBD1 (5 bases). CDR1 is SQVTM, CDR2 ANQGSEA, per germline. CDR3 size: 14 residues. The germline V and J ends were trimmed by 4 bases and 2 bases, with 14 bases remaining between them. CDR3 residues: CSVASGTGNTEAFF. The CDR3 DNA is TGCAGCGTTGCGTCCGGGACGGGAAACACTGAAGCTTTCTTT.

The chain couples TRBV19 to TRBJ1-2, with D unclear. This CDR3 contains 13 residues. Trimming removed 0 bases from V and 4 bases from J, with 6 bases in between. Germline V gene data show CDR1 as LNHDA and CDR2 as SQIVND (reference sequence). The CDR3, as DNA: TGTGCCAGTAGTATAGAGGACCGCTATGGCTACACCTTC. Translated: CASSIEDRYGYTF.

The CDR3 nucleotides read TGCGCCAGCAGCCAATACCGGGATAGCTCCTACGAGCAGTACTTC. Encoded protein: CASSQYRDSSYEQYF. The chain combines TRBV4-3 with TRBJ2-7; TRBD2 is a possible D gene (5 bases). This CDR3 comprises 15 residues. Looked up from germline, CDR1 is LGHNA and CDR2 is YSLEER. V was trimmed by 2 bases and J by 0 bases, leaving 11 bases between them.

In DNA form, the CDR3 reads TGTGCCAGCAGTTACTGGGGAGGGGATCAGCCCCAGCATTTT. This sequence encodes CASSYWGGDQPQHF. The chain is built from TRBV6-5 and TRBJ1-5; D may be TRBD1 (5 bases). Germline lookup yields CDR1 MNHEY and CDR2 SVGAGI. This CDR3 contains 14 residues. Trimming removed 1 base at V and 5 bases at J, with 9 bases between.

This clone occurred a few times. The CDR3 nucleotides read TGTGCCAGCAGCTCCCGGGACAGAAGCACTGAAGCTTTCTTT. It specifies CASSSRDRSTEAFF. The rearrangement links TRBV7-9 to TRBJ1-1, with 7 positions matching TRBD1. Germline V CDR1 and CDR2: SEHNR, FQNEAQ (reference sequence). The CDR3 loop spans 14 amino acids. V was pared by 4 bases and J by 4 bases, with 6 bases of the junction left unmatched. Looking up the rest from reference TRBV7-9 and TRBJ1-1 gives the full variable domain: DTGVSQNPRHKITKRGQNVTFRCDPISEHNRLYWYRQTLGQGPEFLTYFQNEAQLEKSRLLSDRFSAERPKGSFSTLEIQRTEQGDSAMYLCASSSRDRSTEAFFGQGTRLTVV.

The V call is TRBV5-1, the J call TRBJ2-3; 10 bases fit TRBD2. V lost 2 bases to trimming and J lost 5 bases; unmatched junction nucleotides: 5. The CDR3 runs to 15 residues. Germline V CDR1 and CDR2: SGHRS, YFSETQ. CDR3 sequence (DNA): TGCGCCAGCAGCTTACAGCGGGGGGGAGAAGATACGCAGTATTTT. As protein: CASSLQRGGEDTQYF.

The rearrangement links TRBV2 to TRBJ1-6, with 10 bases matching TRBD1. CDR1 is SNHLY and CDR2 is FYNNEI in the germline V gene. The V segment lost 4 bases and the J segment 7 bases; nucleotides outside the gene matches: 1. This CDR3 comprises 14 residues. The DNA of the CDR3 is TGTGCCAGCAGTGCGGACAGGGGGAATTCACCCCTCCACTTT. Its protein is CASSADRGNSPLHF. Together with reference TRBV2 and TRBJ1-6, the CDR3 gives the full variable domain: EPEVTQTPSHQVTQMGQEVILRCVPISNHLYFYWYRQILGQKVEFLVSFYNNEISEKSEIFDDQFSVERPDGSNFTLKIRSTKLEDSAMYFCASSADRGNSPLHFGNGTRLTVT.

The CDR3 spells CASSIIQSSGNTIYF. The CDR3 nucleotides read TGTGCCAGTAGTATTATACAGAGCTCTGGAAACACCATATATTTT. J is TRBJ1-3 and V is TRBV19, with D unclear. The V end was cut by 3 bases, the J end by 0 bases, with 9 bases between. The CDR3 has 15 amino acids. Per the germline V gene, CDR1 is LNHDA and CDR2 is SQIVND (reference sequence).

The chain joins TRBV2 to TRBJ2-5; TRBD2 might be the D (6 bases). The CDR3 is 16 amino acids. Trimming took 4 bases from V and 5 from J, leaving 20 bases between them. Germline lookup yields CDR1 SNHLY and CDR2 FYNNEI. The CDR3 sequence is CASSGEGLPSGETQYF. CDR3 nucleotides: TGTGCCAGCAGTGGTGAGGGACTCCCCTCTGGCGAGACCCAGTACTTC. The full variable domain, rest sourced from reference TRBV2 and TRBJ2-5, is EPEVTQTPSHQVTQMGQEVILRCVPISNHLYFYWYRQILGQKVEFLVSFYNNEISEKSEIFDDQFSVERPDGSNFTLKIRSTKLEDSAMYFCASSGEGLPSGETQYFGPGTRLLVL.

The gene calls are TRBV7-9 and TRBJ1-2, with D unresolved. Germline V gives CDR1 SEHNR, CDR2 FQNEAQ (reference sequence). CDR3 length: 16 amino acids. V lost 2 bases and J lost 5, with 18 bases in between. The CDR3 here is CASSLPGRRIIYGYTF. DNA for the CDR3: TGTGCCAGCAGCTTACCTGGGCGCAGGATTATTTATGGCTACACCTTC.

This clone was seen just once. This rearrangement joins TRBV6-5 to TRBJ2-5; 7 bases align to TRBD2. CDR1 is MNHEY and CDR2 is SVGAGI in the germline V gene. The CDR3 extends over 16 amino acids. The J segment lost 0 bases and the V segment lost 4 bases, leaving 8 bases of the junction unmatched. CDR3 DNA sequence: TGTGCCAGCAGTTCCTGGACTAGTCGTAACCAAGAGACCCAGTACTTC. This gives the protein CASSSWTSRNQETQYF.

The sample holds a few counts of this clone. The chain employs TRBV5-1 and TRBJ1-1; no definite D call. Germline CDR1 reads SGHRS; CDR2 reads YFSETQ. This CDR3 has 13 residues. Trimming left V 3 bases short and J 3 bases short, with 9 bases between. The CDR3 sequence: CASSYEGYTEAFF. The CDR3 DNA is TGCGCCAGCAGCTATGAAGGGTACACTGAAGCTTTCTTT.

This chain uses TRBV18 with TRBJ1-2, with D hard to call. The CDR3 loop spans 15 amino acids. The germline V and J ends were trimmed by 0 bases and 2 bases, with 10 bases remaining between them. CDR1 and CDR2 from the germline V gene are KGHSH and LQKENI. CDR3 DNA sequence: TGTGCCAGCTCACCACCTGGCAGGCTAAACTATGGCTACACCTTC. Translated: CASSPPGRLNYGYTF.

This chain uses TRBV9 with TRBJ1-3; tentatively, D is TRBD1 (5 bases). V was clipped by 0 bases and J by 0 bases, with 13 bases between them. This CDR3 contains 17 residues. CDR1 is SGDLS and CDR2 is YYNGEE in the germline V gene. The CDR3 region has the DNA TGTGCCAGCAGCGTAGGAAATAGGGGATCCTCTGGAAACACCATATATTTT. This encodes CASSVGNRGSSGNTIYF.

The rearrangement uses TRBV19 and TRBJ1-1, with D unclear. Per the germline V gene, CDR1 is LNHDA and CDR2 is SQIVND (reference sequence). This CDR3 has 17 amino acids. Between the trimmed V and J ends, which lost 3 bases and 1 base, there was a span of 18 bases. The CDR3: CASSIRRGLVTNTEAFF. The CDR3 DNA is TGTGCCAGTAGTATCCGCCGGGGTCTTGTGACGAACACTGAAGCTTTCTTT.

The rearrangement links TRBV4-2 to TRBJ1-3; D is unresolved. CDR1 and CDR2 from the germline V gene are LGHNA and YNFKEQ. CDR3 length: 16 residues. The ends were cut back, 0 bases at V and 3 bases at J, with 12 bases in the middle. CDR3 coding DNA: TGTGCCAGCAGCCAAGACTCCGAGCCGTTTGGAAACACCATATATTTT. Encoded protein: CASSQDSEPFGNTIYF.

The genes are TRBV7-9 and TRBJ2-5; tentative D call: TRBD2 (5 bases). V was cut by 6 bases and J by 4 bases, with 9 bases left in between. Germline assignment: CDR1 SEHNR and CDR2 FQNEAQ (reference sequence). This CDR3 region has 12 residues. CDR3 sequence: CASRRAGETQYF. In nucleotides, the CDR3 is TGTGCCAGCAGACGGGCGGGAGAGACCCAGTACTTC.

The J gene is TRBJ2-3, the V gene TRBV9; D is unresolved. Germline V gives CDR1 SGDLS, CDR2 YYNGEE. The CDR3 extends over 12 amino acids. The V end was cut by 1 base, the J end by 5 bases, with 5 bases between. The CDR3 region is CASSVSGDTQYF. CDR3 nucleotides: TGTGCCAGCAGCGTATCGGGAGATACGCAGTATTTT.